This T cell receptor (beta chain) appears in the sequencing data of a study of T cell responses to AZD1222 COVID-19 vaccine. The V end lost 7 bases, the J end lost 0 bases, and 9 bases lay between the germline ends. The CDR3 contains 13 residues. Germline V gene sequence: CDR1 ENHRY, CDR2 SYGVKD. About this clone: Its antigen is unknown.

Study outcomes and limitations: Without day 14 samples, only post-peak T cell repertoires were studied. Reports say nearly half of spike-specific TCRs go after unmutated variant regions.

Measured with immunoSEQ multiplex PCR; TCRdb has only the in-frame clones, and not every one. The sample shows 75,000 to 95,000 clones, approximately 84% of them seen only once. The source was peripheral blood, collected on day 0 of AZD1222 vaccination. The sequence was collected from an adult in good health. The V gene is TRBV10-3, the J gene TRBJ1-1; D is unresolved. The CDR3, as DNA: TGTGCCATCAAAGGCGCCTTGAACACTGAAGCTTTCTTT. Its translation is CAIKGALNTEAFF.